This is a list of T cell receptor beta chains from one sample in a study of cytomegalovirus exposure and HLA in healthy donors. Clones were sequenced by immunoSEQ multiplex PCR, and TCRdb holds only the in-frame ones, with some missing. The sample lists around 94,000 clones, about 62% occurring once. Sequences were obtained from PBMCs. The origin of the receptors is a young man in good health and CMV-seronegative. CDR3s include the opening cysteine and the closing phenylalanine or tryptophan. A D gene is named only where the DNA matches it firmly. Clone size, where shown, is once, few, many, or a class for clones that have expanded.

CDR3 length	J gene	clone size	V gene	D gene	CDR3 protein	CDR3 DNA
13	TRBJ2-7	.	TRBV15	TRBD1	CATSTGTGHFRYF	TGTGCCACCAGCACCGGGACAGGCCATTTCCGGTACTTC
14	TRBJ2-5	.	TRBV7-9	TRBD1	CASSSTGGWETQYF	TGTGCCAGCAGCTCTACAGGGGGCTGGGAGACCCAGTACTTC
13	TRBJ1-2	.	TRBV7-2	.	CASSPGVVYGYTF	TGTGCCAGCAGCCCAGGGGTCGTCTATGGCTACACCTTC
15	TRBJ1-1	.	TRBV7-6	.	CASSPGRIGRTEAFF	TGTGCCAGCAGCCCAGGACGTATTGGGAGGACTGAAGCTTTCTTT
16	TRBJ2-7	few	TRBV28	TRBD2	CASSLLGTSGNYEQYF	TGTGCCAGCAGTCTCCTCGGGACTAGCGGGAACTACGAGCAGTACTTC
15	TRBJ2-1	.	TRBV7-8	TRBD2	CASSLGLAAYNEQFF	TGTGCCAGCAGCCTCGGACTAGCGGCCTACAATGAGCAGTTCTTC
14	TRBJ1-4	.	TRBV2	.	CASSPDRFNEKLFF	TGTGCCAGCAGTCCCGACAGGTTTAATGAAAAACTGTTTTTT
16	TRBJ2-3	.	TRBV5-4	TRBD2	CASSPPPAGGTDTQYF	TGTGCCAGCAGCCCCCCCCCAGCGGGAGGGACAGATACGCAGTATTTT
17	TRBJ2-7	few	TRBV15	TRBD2	CATSDGLAGLNRNEQYF	TGTGCCACCAGCGATGGACTAGCGGGTCTTAACCGTAACGAGCAGTACTTC
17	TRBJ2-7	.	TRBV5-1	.	CASSLAMDSFSSYEQYF	TGCGCCAGCAGCTTGGCCATGGACAGTTTCAGCTCCTACGAGCAGTACTTC
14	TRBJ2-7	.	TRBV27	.	CASRRTGSSYEQYF	TGTGCCAGCAGGCGGACGGGGAGCTCCTACGAGCAGTACTTC
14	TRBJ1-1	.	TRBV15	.	CATSREIRATEAFF	TGTGCCACCAGCAGAGAGATCAGGGCCACTGAAGCTTTCTTT
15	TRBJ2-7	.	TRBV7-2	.	CASSPPPGITYEQYF	TGTGCCAGCAGCCCCCCCCCAGGGATCACCTACGAGCAGTACTTC
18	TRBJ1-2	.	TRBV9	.	CASSVGGTGRASNYGYTF	TGTGCCAGCAGCGTAGGTGGAACAGGACGCGCATCTAACTATGGCTACACCTTC
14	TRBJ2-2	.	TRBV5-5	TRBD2	CASSFGRPRGELFF	TGTGCCAGCAGCTTCGGGAGGCCGAGGGGGGAGCTGTTTTTT
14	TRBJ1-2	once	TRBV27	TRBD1	CASSLRGSNYGYTF	TGTGCCAGCAGTCTCAGGGGGTCTAACTATGGCTACACCTTC
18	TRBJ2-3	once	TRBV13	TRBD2	CASSSTGTSGSTTDTQYF	TGTGCCAGCAGCTCCACCGGGACTAGCGGGAGTACCACAGATACGCAGTATTTT
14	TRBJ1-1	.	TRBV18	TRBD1	CASSRGTGPTEAFF	TGTGCCAGCTCACGGGGGACAGGGCCCACTGAAGCTTTCTTT
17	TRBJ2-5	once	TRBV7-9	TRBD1	CASSFFEDRADQETQYF	TGTGCCAGCAGCTTTTTCGAGGACAGGGCGGATCAAGAGACCCAGTACTTC
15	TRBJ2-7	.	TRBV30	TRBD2	CAWSFGLAGGYEQYF	TGTGCCTGGAGTTTCGGTCTAGCGGGAGGGTACGAGCAGTACTTC
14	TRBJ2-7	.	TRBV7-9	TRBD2	CASSPRGGMDEQYF	TGTGCCAGCAGCCCCCGGGGAGGGATGGACGAGCAGTACTTC
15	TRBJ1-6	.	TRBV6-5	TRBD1	CASSSRQGGHSPLHF	TGTGCCAGCAGCTCCCGACAGGGGGGGCATTCACCCCTCCACTTT
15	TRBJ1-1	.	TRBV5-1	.	CASSLETQGGAEAFF	TGCGCCAGCAGCTTGGAAACACAGGGAGGGGCTGAAGCTTTCTTT
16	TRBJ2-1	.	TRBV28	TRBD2	CASSQYGTSSYNEQFF	TGTGCCAGCAGTCAATACGGGACTAGTAGCTACAATGAGCAGTTCTTC
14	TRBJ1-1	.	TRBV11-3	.	CASSLNRFNTEAFF	TGTGCCAGCAGCTTAAACAGGTTTAACACTGAAGCTTTCTTT
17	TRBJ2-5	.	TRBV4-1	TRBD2	CASSQSLIAGYQETQYF	TGCGCCAGCAGCCAATCCCTGATAGCGGGATACCAAGAGACCCAGTACTTC
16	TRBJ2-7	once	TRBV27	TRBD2	CASSFFSGGPSVEQYF	TGTGCCAGCAGCTTTTTTTCGGGAGGACCTTCAGTCGAGCAGTACTTC
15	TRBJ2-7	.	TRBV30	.	CAWSVSLQGRNEQYF	TGTGCCTGGAGTGTTAGTTTACAGGGAAGGAACGAGCAGTACTTC
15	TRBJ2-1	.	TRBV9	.	CASSVVTGKYNEQFF	TGTGCCAGCAGCGTAGTTACGGGGAAGTACAATGAGCAGTTCTTC
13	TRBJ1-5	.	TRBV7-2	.	CASSFDSLLPQHF	TGTGCCAGCAGCTTCGACTCTTTGTTGCCCCAGCATTTT
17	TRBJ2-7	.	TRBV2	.	CASSDILVGRSPYEQYF	TGTGCCAGCAGTGATATCTTGGTAGGGAGATCTCCCTACGAGCAGTACTTC
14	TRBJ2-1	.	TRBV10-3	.	CAISPQTGNNEQFF	TGTGCCATCAGTCCGCAAACAGGGAACAATGAGCAGTTCTTC
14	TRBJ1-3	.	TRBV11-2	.	CASSFAGTGNTIYF	TGTGCCAGCAGCTTTGCGGGGACTGGAAACACCATATATTTT
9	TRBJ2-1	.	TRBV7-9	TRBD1	CAGTGGQFF	TGTGCCGGGACAGGGGGGCAGTTCTTC
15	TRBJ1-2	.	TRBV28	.	CASSPHTQGRGGYTF	TGTGCCAGCAGTCCACATACCCAGGGCCGAGGAGGCTACACCTTC
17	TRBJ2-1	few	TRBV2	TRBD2	CASSDLQLAGTPDEQFF	TGTGCCAGCAGCGACCTACAACTAGCGGGGACCCCGGATGAGCAGTTCTTC
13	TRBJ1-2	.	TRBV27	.	CASSGPEAIGYTF	TGTGCCAGCAGCGGACCGGAGGCGATTGGCTACACCTTC
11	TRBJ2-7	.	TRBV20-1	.	CSAGGPYEQYF	TGCAGTGCGGGGGGACCTTACGAGCAGTACTTC
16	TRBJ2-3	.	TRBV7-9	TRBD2	CSSSSSTSGVTDTQYF	TGTTCCAGCAGCTCCTCAACTAGCGGGGTCACAGATACGCAGTATTTT
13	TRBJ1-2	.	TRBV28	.	CASRISGNYGYTF	TGTGCCAGCAGGATCTCAGGGAACTATGGCTACACCTTC
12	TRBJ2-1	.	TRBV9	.	CASSDLEYEQFF	TGTGCCAGCAGCGATCTAGAGTATGAGCAGTTCTTC
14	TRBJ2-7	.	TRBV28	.	CASSPAGGPYEQYF	TGTGCCAGCAGCCCCGCTGGGGGCCCCTACGAGCAGTACTTC
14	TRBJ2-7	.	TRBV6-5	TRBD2	CASKYRREGYEQYF	TGTGCCAGCAAATACAGGCGGGAGGGGTACGAGCAGTACTTC
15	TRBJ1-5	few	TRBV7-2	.	CASSLRQAGDQPQHF	TGTGCCAGCAGCCTTCGACAGGCAGGGGATCAGCCCCAGCATTTT
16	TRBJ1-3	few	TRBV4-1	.	CASSPNSGPLGNTIYF	TGCGCCAGCAGCCCCAATTCAGGCCCGCTTGGAAACACCATATATTTT
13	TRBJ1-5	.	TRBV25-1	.	CASSRGGNQPQHF	TGTGCCAGCAGTCGGGGAGGAAATCAGCCCCAGCATTTT
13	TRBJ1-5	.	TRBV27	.	CASSNPGFSAQHF	TGTGCCAGCAGTAACCCAGGGTTCTCGGCCCAGCATTTT
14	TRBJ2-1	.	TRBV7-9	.	CASSFSGDHNEQFF	TGTGCCAGCAGCTTTTCGGGAGACCACAATGAGCAGTTCTTC
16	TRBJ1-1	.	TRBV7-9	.	CSSRQFAPGQGSEAFF	TGTTCCAGCAGACAATTTGCCCCTGGGCAGGGCTCTGAAGCTTTCTTT
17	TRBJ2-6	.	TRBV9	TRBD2	CASSKTSGGAGANVLTF	TGTGCCAGCAGCAAGACTAGCGGGGGGGCTGGGGCCAACGTCCTGACTTTC
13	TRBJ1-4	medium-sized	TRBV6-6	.	CASSLLEDEKLFF	TGTGCCAGCAGCCTGTTGGAGGATGAAAAACTGTTTTTT